This record looks at one TCR beta chain sequence and its context. The data belong to a study of blood T cell repertoires in COVID-19. Across the whole study: Acute-phase and convalescent COVID-19 samples originated in the United States, Italy and Spain. PBMCs, B-cell-depleted T cells, or T cells were the source of the cDNA or gDNA that made up the material.

Authors' analysis steps: Nucleated cell counts were estimated from reference gene primer amplification. Measured with immunoSEQ multiplex PCR; TCRdb has only the in-frame clones, and not every one. Clonal size and the V and J genes are those of that table, whereas D and trimming came from the DNA. This table holds about 110,000 clones, more than 80% found once. With 1 base clipped from V and 5 bases from J, the junction kept 7 bases outside the gene matches. The CDR3 is 15 residues long. Germline assignment: CDR1 MGHRA and CDR2 YSYEKL. This receptor was taken from a woman between 65 and 79 years old with acute or convalescent COVID-19. Sequenced sample: peripheral blood. J is TRBJ2-5 and V is TRBV4-1; 7 positions agree with TRBD1. The CDR3 spells CASSQVHDRAETQYF. The CDR3 DNA is TGCGCCAGCAGCCAAGTCCATGACAGGGCTGAGACCCAGTACTTC.